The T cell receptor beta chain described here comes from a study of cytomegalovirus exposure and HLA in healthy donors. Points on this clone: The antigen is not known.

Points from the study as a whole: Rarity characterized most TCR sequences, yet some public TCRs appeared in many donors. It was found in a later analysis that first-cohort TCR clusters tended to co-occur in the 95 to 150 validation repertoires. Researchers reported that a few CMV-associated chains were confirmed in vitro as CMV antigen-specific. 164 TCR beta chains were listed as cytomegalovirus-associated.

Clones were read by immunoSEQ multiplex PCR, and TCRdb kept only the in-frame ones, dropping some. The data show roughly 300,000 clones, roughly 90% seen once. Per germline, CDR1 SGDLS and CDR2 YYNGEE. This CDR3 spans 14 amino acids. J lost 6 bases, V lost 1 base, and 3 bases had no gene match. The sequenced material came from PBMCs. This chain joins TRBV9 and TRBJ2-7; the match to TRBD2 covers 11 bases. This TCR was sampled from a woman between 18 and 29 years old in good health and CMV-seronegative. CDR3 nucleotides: TGTGCCAGCAGCGTAACTAGCGGGAGAGCCGAGCAGTACTTC. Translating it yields CASSVTSGRAEQYF. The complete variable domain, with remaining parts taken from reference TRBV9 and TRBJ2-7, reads DSGVTQTPKHLITATGQRVTLRCSPRSGDLSVYWYQQSLDQGLQFLIQYYNGEERAKGNILERFSAQQFPDLHSELNLSSLELGDSALYFCASSVTSGRAEQYFGPGTRLTVT.